This T cell receptor beta chain was obtained from a study of identical twins. This clonotype was detected a few times. The CDR3 spans 12 residues. CDR1 is DFQATT and CDR2 is SNEGSKA in the germline V gene (reference sequence). The V and J ends lost 5 bases and 8 bases respectively, with 13 bases between them. TCRdb itself ran the 5' RACE reads through MiXCR, one entry per CDR3 protein. Of 550,000 to 700,000 distinct CDR3 sequences in the sample, over 20% were seen once. This same sample was also part of a study on T cells expressing NK-cell markers. As reported in that work: All TCR beta repertoires analysed originated from sorted CD3+CD56+NKG2C+, CD3+CD56+NKG2C- and CD3+CD56-NKG2C+ T cells. In several experiments, sorting was confined to alpha-beta TCR T cells through use of an anti-gamma-delta TCR antibody.

The sequenced sample was PBMCs. The chain employs TRBV20-1 and TRBJ2-1; D is perhaps TRBD1 or TRBD2 (5 bases each). The receptor was derived from a woman between 18 and 30 years old in good health. The CDR3 sequence is CSAWKGRDEQFF. The CDR3 DNA follows: TGCAGTGCTTGGAAGGGGCGGGATGAGCAGTTCTTC.